This record looks at one TCR beta chain sequence and its context. Original handling: Nucleated cell number was recorded as an estimate derived from reference gene primer amplification. Produced via immunoSEQ multiplex PCR; TCRdb's table is partial and in-frame only. The DNA gave D and trimming, while V, J and clone size come from that table. The table lists approximately 270,000 clones, nearly 90% of them singletons. The sample comes from a study of blood T cell repertoires in COVID-19. Looking at the study overall: COVID-19 samples, acute and convalescent, were from the United States, Italy and Spain. Nucleic acid was either cDNA or gDNA, and it came from T cells, B-cell-depleted T cells, or PBMCs.

From germline, CDR1 is MDHEN and CDR2 SYDVKM. V lost 7 bases and J lost 7; bases outside the gene matches: 13. The CDR3 is made up of 16 amino acids. The clonotype originates from a man younger than 35 with active or convalescent COVID-19. The sequenced sample consisted of peripheral blood. The chain uses TRBV28 and TRBJ1-4; 9 nucleotides line up with TRBD1. The CDR3 DNA follows: TGTGCCAGCAATCTCCAGGGTGGGACAGGGCGTGAAAAACTGTTTTTT. It yields the protein CASNLQGGTGREKLFF.